There are many counts of the clone carrying this T cell receptor beta chain. Its specificity is not known. It was by quantitative 5'-RACE with molecular barcodes that TCR beta libraries were made. Using its own MiXCR run on the 5' RACE reads, TCRdb lists one record per CDR3 protein. The table lists about 800,000 distinct CDR3 sequences, 12% of them singletons, with more than 0.5% in the top ten. The data were obtained in a study of CD8 T cells in ankylosing spondylitis. Overall study findings and caveats: A CD8+ phenotype characterized the disease-linked clones, which were relatively rare in peripheral blood. Fewer than ten highly homologous variants made up a TCR beta motif that seemed to typify ankylosing spondylitis blood. Matched ankylosing spondylitis synovial fluid reportedly contained a significantly enriched population of disease-linked clones.

This TCR was recovered from a male donor with ankylosing spondylitis. The sample was blood, either unsorted or a sorted T cell fraction (not recorded which).

The CDR3 is CASSFRGSENTEAFF. In DNA form, the CDR3 reads TGTGCCAGCAGTTTCAGGGGTAGCGAGAACACTGAAGCTTTCTTT. The chain has TRBV6-5 and TRBJ1-1; D may be TRBD1 (6 bases). The germline V gene encodes CDR1 MNHEY and CDR2 SVGAGI. Trimming removed 4 bases from V and 1 base from J, with 13 bases in between. The CDR3 spans 15 residues.